The 12 T cell receptor beta chains reported below all come from one sample, sequenced in a study of T cells expressing NK-cell markers. TCRdb reprocessed the 5' RACE reads, keeping one entry per CDR3 protein, no DNA. The sample holds 450,000 to 600,000 distinct CDR3 sequences. The sequenced sample consisted of blood T cells: a sorted CD56 or NKG2C T cell subset, CD4+ or CD8+ T cells, or bulk PBMC T cells (not recorded which). These receptors were taken from a man aged 18 to 29 in good health.

V and J are TRBV9 and TRBJ2-1; TCRdb calls TRBD1, which cannot be checked without DNA. Germline V gives CDR1 SGDLS, CDR2 YYNGEE. This CDR3 region has 16 residues. CDR3 loop: CASSVDSRWGGNEQFF.

The chain employs TRBV15 and TRBJ1-6; TCRdb selects TRBD1, and the lack of DNA leaves this call unchecked. The CDR3 length is 14 residues. The V gene's germline CDR1 is LNHNV and CDR2 YYDKDF (reference sequence). The CDR3 region is CATSSPARHSPLHF. Complete variable domain (other parts from reference TRBV15 and TRBJ1-6): DAMVIQNPRYQVTQFGKPVTLSCSQTLNHNVMYWYQQKSSQAPKLLFHYYDKDFNNEADTPDNFQSRRPNTSFCFLDIRSPGLGDTAMYLCATSSPARHSPLHFGNGTRLTVT.

The CDR3 protein is CATSSGKTGRTGELFF. This rearrangement joins TRBV15 to TRBJ2-2; TCRdb proposes TRBD1, but this gene call is untestable without DNA. CDR3 size: 16 residues. The germline CDR1 and CDR2 sequences are LNHNV and YYDKDF (reference sequence).

The chain has TRBV12-3 or TRBV12-4 and TRBJ2-1; TCRdb's D call of TRBD2 is untestable without DNA. The CDR3 runs to 15 residues. Here the CDR3 reads CASRWTSGAYNEQFF.

The gene calls are TRBV2 and TRBJ2-5. Germline V lookup: CDR1 SNHLY, CDR2 FYNNEI. CDR3 length: 14 residues. The CDR3 loop is CASSGSVGRETQYF.

The chain links TRBV12-3 or TRBV12-4 to TRBJ1-1. The CDR3 totals 13 residues. The chain's CDR3 is CASSLGLGTEAFF.

The CDR3 is CASSPIRGTGYAYEQYF. V usage is TRBV6-2 or TRBV6-3 and J usage is TRBJ2-7; the D gene TCRdb calls, TRBD1, cannot be checked with no DNA. The germline V gene has CDR1 MNHEY and CDR2 SVGEGT. There are 17 residues in the CDR3.

V and J are TRBV7-9 and TRBJ2-2; TCRdb's D gene call, TRBD2, goes unchecked for lack of DNA. The CDR3 runs 15 residues. In germline, CDR1 is SEHNR, CDR2 FQNEAQ (reference sequence). CDR3 residues: CASSTGTSRPGELFF.

The chain joins TRBV7-2 to TRBJ2-1; TCRdb's D call of TRBD2 is untestable without DNA. The CDR3 sequence is 13 residues long. CDR1 is SGHTA and CDR2 is FQGNSA in the germline V gene. The CDR3 spells CASSLVGPREQFF.

The chain carries TRBV7-6 and TRBJ2-7; TCRdb names TRBD1, which stays unverified in the absence of DNA. The CDR3 loop spans 15 amino acids. Germline assignment: CDR1 SGHVS and CDR2 FNYEAQ. This CDR3 is CASSSKSDKSVEQYF.

The chain joins TRBV6-4 to TRBJ2-3; checking the TCRdb D call of TRBD2 is not possible without DNA. CDR1 and CDR2 from the germline V gene are MRHNA and SNTAGT. CDR3 size: 17 residues. CDR3 region: CASSRLAGGIGPDTQYF.

V is TRBV3-1 and J is TRBJ2-3; TCRdb's D call of TRBD1 is untestable without DNA. CDR1 LGHDT and CDR2 YNNKEL come from the germline V gene (reference sequence). CDR3 length: 19 residues. This CDR3 reads CASSLRNRGGLRWEDTQYF.